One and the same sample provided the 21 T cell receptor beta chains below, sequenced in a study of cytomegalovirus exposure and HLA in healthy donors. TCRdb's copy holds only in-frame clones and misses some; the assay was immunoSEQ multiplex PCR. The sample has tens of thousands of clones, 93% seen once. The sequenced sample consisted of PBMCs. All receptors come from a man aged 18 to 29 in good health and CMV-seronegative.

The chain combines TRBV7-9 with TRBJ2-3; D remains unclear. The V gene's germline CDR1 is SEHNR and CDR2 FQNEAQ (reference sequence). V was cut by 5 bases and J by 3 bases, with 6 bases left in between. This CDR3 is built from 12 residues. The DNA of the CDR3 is TGTGCCAGCAGCCGTTCGACAGATACGCAGTATTTT. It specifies CASSRSTDTQYF.

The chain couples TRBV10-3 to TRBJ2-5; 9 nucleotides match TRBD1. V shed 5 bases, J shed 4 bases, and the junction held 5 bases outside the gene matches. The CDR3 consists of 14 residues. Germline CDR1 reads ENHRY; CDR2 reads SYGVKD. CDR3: CAISSDRGVETQYF. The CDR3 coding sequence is TGTGCCATCAGTTCGGACAGGGGAGTAGAGACCCAGTACTTC.

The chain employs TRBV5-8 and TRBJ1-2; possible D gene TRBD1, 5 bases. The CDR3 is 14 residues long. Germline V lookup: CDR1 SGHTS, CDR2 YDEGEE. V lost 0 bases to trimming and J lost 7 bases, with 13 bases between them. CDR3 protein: CASSLAGTGGGYTF. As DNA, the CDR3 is TGTGCCAGCAGCTTGGCCGGGACCGGGGGTGGCTACACCTTC.

The CDR3 reads CASSQDLATSAKPEQFF. The CDR3 DNA sequence: TGCGCCAGCAGCCAAGATCTAGCAACTAGCGCGAAGCCTGAGCAGTTCTTC. This rearrangement joins TRBV4-3 to TRBJ2-1, with 7 bases lining up with TRBD2. Trimming cost V 0 bases and J 9 bases; bases outside gene matches: 14. CDR1 LGHNA and CDR2 YSLEER come from the germline V gene. CDR3 length equals 17 residues.

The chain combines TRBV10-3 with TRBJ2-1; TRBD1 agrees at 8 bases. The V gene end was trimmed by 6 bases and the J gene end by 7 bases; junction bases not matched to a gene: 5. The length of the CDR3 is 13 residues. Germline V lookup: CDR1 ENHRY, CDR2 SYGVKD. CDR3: CAIRGTGPNEQFF. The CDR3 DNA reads TGTGCCATCAGGGGGACAGGTCCGAATGAGCAGTTCTTC.

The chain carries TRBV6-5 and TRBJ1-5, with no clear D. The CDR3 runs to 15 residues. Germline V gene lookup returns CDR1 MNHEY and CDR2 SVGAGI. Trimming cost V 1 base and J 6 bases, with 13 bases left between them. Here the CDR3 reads CASSYYRGPGQPQHF. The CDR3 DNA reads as TGTGCCAGCAGTTACTATCGGGGTCCCGGTCAGCCCCAGCATTTT.

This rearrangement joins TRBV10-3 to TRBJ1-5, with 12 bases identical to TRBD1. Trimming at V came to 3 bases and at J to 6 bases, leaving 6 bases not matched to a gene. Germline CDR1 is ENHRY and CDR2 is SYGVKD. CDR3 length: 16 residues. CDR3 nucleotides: TGTGCCATCAGTGATACCGGGACAGGGGGCGGTCAGCCCCAGCATTTT. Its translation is CAISDTGTGGGQPQHF.

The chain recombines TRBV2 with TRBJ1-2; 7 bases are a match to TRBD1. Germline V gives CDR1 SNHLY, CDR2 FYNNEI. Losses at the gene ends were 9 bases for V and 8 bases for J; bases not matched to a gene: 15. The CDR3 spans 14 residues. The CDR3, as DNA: TGTGCCAGTTTCGTACAGGGGCCCATGGCGGGCTACACCTTC. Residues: CASFVQGPMAGYTF.

The CDR3 DNA follows: TGTGCCAGCAGTGGCCCGACAGGGTTCCCCGCCTTTAACTATGGCTACACCTTC. Its protein product is CASSGPTGFPAFNYGYTF. The chain uses TRBV6-1 and TRBJ1-2; 7 bases match TRBD1. Per germline, CDR1 MNHNS and CDR2 SASEGT. The ends lost 4 bases at V and 1 base at J; junction bases unmatched: 15. This CDR3 is built from 18 residues.

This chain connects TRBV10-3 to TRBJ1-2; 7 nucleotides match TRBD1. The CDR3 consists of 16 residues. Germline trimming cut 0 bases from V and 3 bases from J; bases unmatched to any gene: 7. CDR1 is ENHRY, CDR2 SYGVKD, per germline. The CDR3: CAISESVGQTDYGYTF. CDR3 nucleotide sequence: TGTGCCATCAGTGAGTCTGTGGGACAGACTGACTATGGCTACACCTTC.

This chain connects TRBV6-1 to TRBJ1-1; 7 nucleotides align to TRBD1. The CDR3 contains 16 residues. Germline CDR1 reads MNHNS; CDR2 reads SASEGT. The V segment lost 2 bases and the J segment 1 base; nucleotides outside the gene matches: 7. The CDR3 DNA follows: TGTGCCAGCAGTGAAAGACAGGGTGTGACGAACACTGAAGCTTTCTTT. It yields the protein CASSERQGVTNTEAFF.

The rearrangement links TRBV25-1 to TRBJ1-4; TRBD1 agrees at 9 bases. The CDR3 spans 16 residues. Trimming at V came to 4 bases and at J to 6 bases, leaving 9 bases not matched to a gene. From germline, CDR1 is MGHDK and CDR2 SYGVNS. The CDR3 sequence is CASSVGTGLKDEKLFF. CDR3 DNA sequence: TGTGCCAGCAGTGTCGGGACAGGGCTAAAGGATGAAAAACTGTTTTTT.

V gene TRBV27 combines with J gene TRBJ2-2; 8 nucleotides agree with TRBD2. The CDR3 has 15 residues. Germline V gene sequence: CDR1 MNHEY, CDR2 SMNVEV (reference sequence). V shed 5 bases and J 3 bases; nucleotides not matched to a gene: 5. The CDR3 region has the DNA TGTGCCAGCAGTCCGGGGGGGGTAGACACCGGGGAGCTGTTTTTT. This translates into CASSPGGVDTGELFF.

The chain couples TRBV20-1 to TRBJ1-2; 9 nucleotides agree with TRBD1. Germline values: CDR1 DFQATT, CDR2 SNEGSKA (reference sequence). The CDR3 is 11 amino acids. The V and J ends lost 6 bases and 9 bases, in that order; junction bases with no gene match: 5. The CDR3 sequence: CSAPGQGRYTF. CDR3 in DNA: TGCAGTGCCCCGGGACAGGGACGCTACACCTTC.

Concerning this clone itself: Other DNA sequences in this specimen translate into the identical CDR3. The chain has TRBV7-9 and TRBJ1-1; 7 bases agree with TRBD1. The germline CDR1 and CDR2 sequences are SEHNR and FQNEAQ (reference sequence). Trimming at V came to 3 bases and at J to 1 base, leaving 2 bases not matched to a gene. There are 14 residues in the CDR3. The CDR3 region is CASSFQGGNTEAFF. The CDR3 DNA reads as TGTGCCAGCAGCTTTCAGGGGGGGAACACTGAAGCTTTCTTT. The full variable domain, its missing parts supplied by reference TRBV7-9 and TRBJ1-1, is DTGVSQNPRHKITKRGQNVTFRCDPISEHNRLYWYRQTLGQGPEFLTYFQNEAQLEKSRLLSDRFSAERPKGSFSTLEIQRTEQGDSAMYLCASSFQGGNTEAFFGQGTRLTVV.

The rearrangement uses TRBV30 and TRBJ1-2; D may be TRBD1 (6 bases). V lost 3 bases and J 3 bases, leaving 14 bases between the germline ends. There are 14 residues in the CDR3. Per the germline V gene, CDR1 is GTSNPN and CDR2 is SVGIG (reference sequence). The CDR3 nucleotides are TGTGCCTGGAGCCTCGGGGGGGGCTACTATGGCTACACCTTC. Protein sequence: CAWSLGGGYYGYTF.

CDR3 protein: CATSRDRLTKNIQYF. The CDR3 DNA sequence: TGTGCCACCAGCAGAGATCGACTAACCAAAAACATTCAGTACTTC. This chain links TRBV15 with TRBJ2-4; perhaps TRBD2 as D (5 bases). Germline V gene lookup returns CDR1 LNHNV and CDR2 YYDKDF (reference sequence). The CDR3 runs 15 residues. Trimming pared 0 bases from V and 2 bases from J, leaving 8 bases between.

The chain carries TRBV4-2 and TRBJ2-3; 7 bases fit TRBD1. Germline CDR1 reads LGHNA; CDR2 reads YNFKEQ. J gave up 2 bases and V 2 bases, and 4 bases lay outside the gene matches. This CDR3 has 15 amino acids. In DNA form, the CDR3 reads TGTGCCAGCAGCCAACAGACAGGGCACACAGATACGCAGTATTTT. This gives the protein CASSQQTGHTDTQYF.

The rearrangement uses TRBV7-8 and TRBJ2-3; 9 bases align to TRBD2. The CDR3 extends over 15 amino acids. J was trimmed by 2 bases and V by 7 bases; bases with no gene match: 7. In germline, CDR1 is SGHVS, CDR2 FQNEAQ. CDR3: CASKASGMFTDTQYF. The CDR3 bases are TGTGCCAGCAAGGCTAGCGGGATGTTCACAGATACGCAGTATTTT.

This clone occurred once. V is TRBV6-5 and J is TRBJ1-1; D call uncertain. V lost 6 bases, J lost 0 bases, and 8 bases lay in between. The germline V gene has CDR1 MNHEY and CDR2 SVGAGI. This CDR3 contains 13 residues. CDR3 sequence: CASRLLMNTEAFF. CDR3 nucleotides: TGTGCCAGCAGACTCCTCATGAACACTGAAGCTTTCTTT.

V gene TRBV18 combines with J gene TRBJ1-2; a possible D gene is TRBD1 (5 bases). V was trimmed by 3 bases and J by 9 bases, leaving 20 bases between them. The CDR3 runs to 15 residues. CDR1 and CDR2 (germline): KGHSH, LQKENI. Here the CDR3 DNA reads TGTGCCAGCTCACCCCAAGGCAGGGAATTTGCGAGCTACACCTTC. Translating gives CASSPQGREFASYTF.